This T cell receptor beta chain was identified in a study of cytomegalovirus exposure and HLA in healthy donors (dated by TCRdb to between 2016 and 2019). Describing the broader study: In an earlier analysis of 587 of the donors, about 260 Gb of sequence data and 95 million to 130 million unique TCR beta sequences from about 179 million T cells were reported. The study was designed to test whether signatures of past pathogen exposure could be identified by cataloging public T cell receptors. The study used immunosequencing to profile the T cell repertoires of approximately 650 subjects and linked those repertoires to cytomegalovirus serostatus. High-throughput TCR immunosequencing, statistical association of individual TCRs with disease status, and machine learning were combined to predict cytomegalovirus infection status. Of the roughly 400 genotyped donors, 75% to 85% were placed in the genetic ancestry cluster associated with self-reported Caucasian donors. To study patterns of TCR occurrence, a later analysis re-analyzed previously published TCR beta repertoires from just over 650 donors and added high-resolution HLA genotyping. Typing coverage differed by locus: A, B, C, DRB1 and DQB1 were typed in roughly 629-640 donors, DQA1 in about 500, DPA1 in 600 to 610, and DPB1 in about 450. Rather than using new phenotypic data, the later analysis identified candidate immune exposures from TCR beta sequences and from how often those sequences occurred across donors. HLA typing included class I and class II loci at four-digit resolution. About 300 gigabases of sequencing data and around 85 million unique TCR sequences made up an early release that covered approximately 620 HLA-typed donors. Alongside the repertoire data, information on donor age, sex, ethnicity and CMV serostatus was compiled. Besides the first cohort of approximately 710 subjects, a separate validation cohort made up of around 120 different subjects was used. Among roughly 400 genotyped donors of the cohort, an average of 235,054 unique TCR beta nucleotide sequences were sequenced per donor, around a sixth of them non-productive. A later genetic analysis took genome-wide SNP genotypes for about 65% of the 666 donors and used that subset as a discovery cohort. About five DR-DQ haplotypes were treated as single units for association and clustering because of strong linkage in the cohort. An earlier analysis of 587 of the donors applied high-throughput TCR beta sequencing to assess whether each TCR beta V gene segment acted as functional or pseudogenic. Every repertoire in the discovery cohort had been generated on one and the same sequencing platform.

General study outcomes and caveats: When HLA alleles, especially DR and DQ, strongly co-occurred, TCR associations were difficult to assign to individual alleles. The study listed 164 TCR beta chains as associated with cytomegalovirus. While some public TCRs were present in many individuals, most TCR sequences turned up only very rarely across donors. Presence/absence analyses assumed roughly uniform sequencing depth across donors, an assumption that may not hold. Broadly in line with IMGT annotations, most TCR beta V segments showed up in productive rearrangements about 90% or about 30% of the time in an earlier analysis of around 600 of the donors. The cohort was sequenced for TCR beta chains only, and without alpha or paired-chain data the features that could be detected were limited. Cytomegalovirus status was reported to be diagnosed by the classifier with high specificity and sensitivity in both the original and validation cohorts. Linkage disequilibrium might explain the correlated functional status among segregating V segments, but an unknown experimental factor could not be excluded. V-gene and J-gene trimming of TCR beta chains was associated with a missense DCLRE1C variant in a later genetic analysis, and the association was replicated in an independent cohort. A later genetic analysis reported fewer N-insertions in productive TCRs among donors in an Asian-associated ancestry cluster than the approximately 670-donor mean. In vitro tests confirmed that a few of the cytomegalovirus-associated TCR beta chains recognize cytomegalovirus antigens. In a later analysis, most CMV-associated TCR beta chains were found to appear HLA-restricted, with HLA associations seemingly driven largely by CMV exposure. For the cohort, immune exposure information was limited to CMV serostatus. According to a later analysis, TCR association rates differed among HLA loci, with DRB1 alleles showing the most associated TCRs and HLA-C alleles showing the fewest. In a later analysis, HLA-associated TCR beta chains were found to be more clonally expanded and to have lower generation probabilities than equally common non-associated chains. According to a later analysis, parvovirus B19, influenza, CMV and Epstein-Barr virus appeared linked to several top co-occurrence clusters. The authors suggested that the approach could potentially be extended to other disease states and immunological phenotypes. A further reported finding was that TCR beta sequences accurately predicted the HLA-A and HLA-B alleles for most subjects in the first cohort. Because counts were too low, seventeen rarely observed V segments, including chromosome 9 orphons, were excluded from the earlier analysis of 587 of the donors. The sequencing pipeline was judged likely to have produced a cluster of highly shared sequence variants as a technical artifact. HLA typing was unavailable for some donors at each locus, so association tests used only the typed subset. A later analysis associated about 16,000 TCR beta sequences with specific HLA alleles at a false discovery rate of 0.05.

Libraries were made using the immunoSEQ multiplex PCR assay. A mixture of 60 forward primers for TCR Vbeta segments and 13 reverse primers for TCR Jbeta segments was used in the multiplex PCR. A multiplex PCR assay on genomic DNA amplified the CDR3 region of rearranged TCR beta genes. The amplified TCR beta libraries were sequenced on the Illumina HiSeq System as 87-base-pair reads. The published analysis was carried out like this. A later analysis counted approximately 84 million unique TCR beta chains across the 666 repertoires, and roughly 10 million of these chains were shared by at least two donors. To remove PCR and sequencing errors, raw reads were error-corrected and collapsed into unique sequences using a nearest-neighbor algorithm that merged closely related sequences. CDR3 sequences were aligned to IMGT reference sequences to assign V, D and J gene segments. For a sequence to be retained, a match of at least six nucleotides to both a V gene segment and a J gene segment was required. A rearrangement counted as productive if the CDR3 had no stop codons and remained in frame with V and J, and every other rearrangement counted as non-productive. CDR3 was defined according to IMGT convention as the region running from the second conserved V-encoded cysteine to the conserved J-encoded phenylalanine. Sequences without an unambiguous match to a single V gene segment were excluded from the earlier analysis of 450 to 750 of the donors. An earlier analysis of fewer than 750 of the donors called V segments functional above 56.7% productive rearrangements and segregating when the between-donor standard deviation exceeded 5%. A statistical classification framework was built for diagnosing cytomegalovirus status from the catalog of TCR beta chain sequences. V and J gene assignment, in a later analysis, came from comparing TCR nucleotide sequences with IMGT/GENE-DB human TR gene sequences. A later analysis assigned CDR3 sequences and most-parsimonious VDJ recombination scenarios with the TCRdist pipeline. In a later analysis, each TCR beta chain was defined by its CDR3 amino acid sequence together with its V-gene family, and reads lacking a unique V-gene family were excluded. As a way to deal with suspected cross-contamination and a sequencing artifact, a later analysis dropped 450 to 600 nucleotide sequences that were highly shared and had low generation probability. A later analysis calculated a clonal expansion index for each public chain from normalized within-repertoire ranks of inferred template counts. A later analysis computed generation probabilities with a VDJ recombination model fitted to out-of-frame rearrangements, and checked the results against IGoR. Hypergeometric tests were used in a later analysis to score TCR-TCR, TCR-HLA and TCR-CMV co-occurrence, with a repertoire-size bias correction applied to the TCR pairs. To estimate false discovery rates, a later analysis permuted the HLA or CMV assignments 20 times. In a later analysis, co-occurring TCRs were grouped using DBSCAN, and TCRdist sequence similarity was added for clustering within HLA-allele-positive subsets. Repertoires with fewer than 30,000 or more than 120,000 public chains, plus five repertoires with anomalous nucleotide sharing, were excluded from co-occurrence clustering. What TCRdb holds here is the immuneACCESS table cut down to in-frame rearrangements. Part of the clones is not present; checked against another copy, under half of the missing clones reflect an unresolved V gene, and the others are unexplained. V, J and clone size were drawn from that table, and D and trimming were deduced from the DNA. The sample table contains about 230,000 clones; only one count was recorded for 70% to 85% of them. 2.7% of the sample is in the top ten clones.

In total, roughly 670 healthy bone marrow donors made up the cohort. Cohort members were all nominally healthy when sampled, although unrecorded immune exposures were likely present. The donor was CMV seropositive and was included in the group of some 290 seropositive cohort members. Every donor gave a peripheral blood sample, and the peripheral blood mononuclear cells from that sample were used for TCR beta sequencing. Genomic DNA was extracted from the blood cell samples with the Qiagen DNeasy Blood Extraction Kit. For this clone: No antigen is known for it. No much larger clone is present one base from it, and per-base qualities are unavailable.

The receptor was derived from a woman aged 55-69 years in good health and CMV-seropositive. What was sequenced was PBMCs.

The DNA reads TGCGCCAGCAGCTTGGGTTTCCGGGACAGGGTTCGCGAGCAGTACTTC. This codes for CASSLGFRDRVREQYF. The chain is made from TRBV5-1 and TRBJ2-7, with 9 junctional bases fitting TRBD1. CDR1 and CDR2 are drawn from the germline V gene: SGHRS, YFSETQ. Spanning cysteine to phenylalanine, the CDR3 consists of 16 amino acids. CDR3 DNA is the only sequence kept; it has 48 bases, read in frame from the first base. Germline trimming: 0 bases from V, 6 bases from J; junction bases outside gene matches: 10. Where the CDR3 stops, the reference TRBV5-1 and TRBJ2-7 genes take over; the full variable domain is KAGVTQTPRYLIKTRGQQVTLSCSPISGHRSVSWYQQTPGQGLQFLFEYFSETQRNKGNFPGRFSGRQFSNSRSEMNVSTLELGDSALYLCASSLGFRDRVREQYFGPGTRLTVT.